A selection of T cell receptor beta chains follows, all from one sample in a study of cytomegalovirus exposure and HLA in healthy donors. The assay was immunoSEQ multiplex PCR, and TCRdb's table has in-frame clones only and misses some. The repertoire holds some 170,000 clones, with just over 75% as singletons. Material: PBMCs. The origin of the receptors is a woman aged 60-75 years in good health and CMV-seropositive. CDR3s include the opening cysteine and the closing phenylalanine or tryptophan. The D gene is left open where the match is weak. Rows give clone size only sometimes, using once, few, many, or a class for an expanded clone.

clone size: NA
V gene: TRBV7-9
J gene: TRBJ1-2
D gene: NA
CDR3 DNA: TGTGCCAGCAGCTTAGCCCTCGACAGAGACTATGGCTACACCTTC
CDR3 protein: CASSLALDRDYGYTF

clone size: NA
V gene: TRBV5-6
J gene: TRBJ2-1
D gene: TRBD2
CDR3 DNA: TGTGCCAGCAGAAACGGACTAGCGGCGTACAATGAGCAGTTCTTC
CDR3 protein: CASRNGLAAYNEQFF

clone size: NA
V gene: TRBV6-6
J gene: TRBJ1-2
D gene: NA
CDR3 DNA: TGTGCCAGTCGACTCCGGGATAACTATGGCTACACCTTC
CDR3 protein: CASRLRDNYGYTF

clone size: NA
V gene: TRBV4-2
J gene: TRBJ2-7
D gene: NA
CDR3 DNA: TGTGCCAGCAGCCAATCTGACTTTTCCTACGAGCAGTACTTC
CDR3 protein: CASSQSDFSYEQYF

clone size: NA
V gene: TRBV19
J gene: TRBJ2-6
D gene: TRBD1
CDR3 DNA: TGTGCCAGTGGGGGACAGGGACTTGGTGGTGGGGCCAACGTCCTGACTTTC
CDR3 protein: CASGGQGLGGGANVLTF

clone size: NA
V gene: TRBV4-2
J gene: TRBJ2-1
D gene: TRBD2
CDR3 DNA: TGTGCCAGCAGGACTAGCGGGAGTAATGAGCAGTTCTTC
CDR3 protein: CASRTSGSNEQFF

clone size: NA
V gene: TRBV18
J gene: TRBJ1-4
D gene: NA
CDR3 DNA: TGTGCCAGCTCACCTAGAGGACAGACACTGTTTTTT
CDR3 protein: CASSPRGQTLFF

clone size: few
V gene: TRBV7-8
J gene: TRBJ2-3
D gene: TRBD2
CDR3 DNA: TGTGCCAGCAGCTTAGGAGTCACACTAGCGGGCACAGATACGCAGTATTTT
CDR3 protein: CASSLGVTLAGTDTQYF

clone size: NA
V gene: TRBV28
J gene: TRBJ1-2
D gene: NA
CDR3 DNA: TGTGCCAGCAGTTTAGGGGGGGCTAACTATGGCTACACCTTC
CDR3 protein: CASSLGGANYGYTF

clone size: NA
V gene: TRBV11-3
J gene: TRBJ1-5
D gene: TRBD1
CDR3 DNA: TGTGCCAGCAGCTTGGGGGACAGTGCCCCCCAAGGTAGCAATCAGCCCCAGCATTTT
CDR3 protein: CASSLGDSAPQGSNQPQHF

clone size: NA
V gene: TRBV6-1
J gene: TRBJ1-5
D gene: TRBD1
CDR3 DNA: TGTGCCAGCAGGGGACAGCTGCGACAGCCCCAGCATTTT
CDR3 protein: CASRGQLRQPQHF

clone size: NA
V gene: TRBV27
J gene: TRBJ1-1
D gene: NA
CDR3 DNA: TGTGCCAGCAGTTTTAGGGAAAGGGGGTCTGAAGCTTTCTTT
CDR3 protein: CASSFRERGSEAFF

clone size: NA
V gene: TRBV9
J gene: TRBJ2-6
D gene: NA
CDR3 DNA: TGTGCCAGCAGCGTAGAGGGGACTGGGGCCAACGTCCTGACTTTC
CDR3 protein: CASSVEGTGANVLTF

clone size: NA
V gene: TRBV11-1
J gene: TRBJ2-5
D gene: TRBD2
CDR3 DNA: TGTGCCAGCAGCCTATTCGGCGGGGGGGCCTCGGAGACCCAGTACTTC
CDR3 protein: CASSLFGGGASETQYF

clone size: NA
V gene: TRBV2
J gene: TRBJ1-6
D gene: TRBD1
CDR3 DNA: TGTGCCAGCAGTCCCACCCGGGACAGGGTAAATTCACCCCTCCACTTT
CDR3 protein: CASSPTRDRVNSPLHF

clone size: NA
V gene: TRBV7-9
J gene: TRBJ2-7
D gene: NA
CDR3 DNA: TGTGCCAGCAGCTTAGTAGGGACACGGTCCTACGAGCAGTACTTC
CDR3 protein: CASSLVGTRSYEQYF

clone size: NA
V gene: TRBV30
J gene: TRBJ2-3
D gene: TRBD2
CDR3 DNA: TGTGCCTGGAGTCGGTTGGGCGGGGGGGCCCCAGATACGCAGTATTTT
CDR3 protein: CAWSRLGGGAPDTQYF

clone size: few
V gene: TRBV7-3
J gene: TRBJ2-2
D gene: TRBD1
CDR3 DNA: TGTGCCAGCAGCTCAGGACAGGGTAGGACCGGGGAGCTGTTTTTT
CDR3 protein: CASSSGQGRTGELFF

clone size: NA
V gene: TRBV28
J gene: TRBJ1-1
D gene: TRBD1
CDR3 DNA: TGTGCCAGCAGTTCCTATTTAACAGGGGTAGCTTTCTTT
CDR3 protein: CASSSYLTGVAFF

clone size: NA
V gene: TRBV19
J gene: TRBJ1-2
D gene: NA
CDR3 DNA: TGTGCCAGTAGTATCGGGGGAATCTATGGCTACACCTTC
CDR3 protein: CASSIGGIYGYTF

clone size: NA
V gene: TRBV4-2
J gene: TRBJ1-6
D gene: NA
CDR3 DNA: TGTGCCAGCAGCAATCCGCTAGGGGGAAGTTCACCCCCCCACTTT
CDR3 protein: CASSNPLGGSSPPHF

clone size: NA
V gene: TRBV2
J gene: TRBJ2-7
D gene: NA
CDR3 DNA: TGTGCCAGCATAAGCGGTCCCATAAACGAGCAGTACTTC
CDR3 protein: CASISGPINEQYF

clone size: NA
V gene: TRBV7-9
J gene: TRBJ1-1
D gene: NA
CDR3 DNA: TGTGCCAGCAGGTTGCCCCCGAGGGCTGAAGCTTTCTTT
CDR3 protein: CASRLPPRAEAFF

clone size: NA
V gene: TRBV5-1
J gene: TRBJ2-7
D gene: TRBD2
CDR3 DNA: TGCGCCAGCAGCCCATACGGGACTAGCGGAGCCTACGAGCAGTACTTC
CDR3 protein: CASSPYGTSGAYEQYF

clone size: NA
V gene: TRBV28
J gene: TRBJ2-1
D gene: NA
CDR3 DNA: TGTGCCAGCCTCCCCCGGGAAGTGTACAATGAGCAGTTCTTC
CDR3 protein: CASLPREVYNEQFF

clone size: NA
V gene: TRBV7-9
J gene: TRBJ2-5
D gene: NA
CDR3 DNA: TGTGCCAGCAGCCCTCAGAGGGGAGGCGAGACCCAGTACTTC
CDR3 protein: CASSPQRGGETQYF

clone size: NA
V gene: TRBV30
J gene: TRBJ2-5
D gene: TRBD2
CDR3 DNA: TGTGCCTGGAGTGCCTTAGCGGGAGGTCGCGAGACCCAGTACTTC
CDR3 protein: CAWSALAGGRETQYF

clone size: NA
V gene: TRBV4-1
J gene: TRBJ2-5
D gene: NA
CDR3 DNA: TGCGCCAGCAGCCTACCCCCAGGGGGACTTATAGAGACCCAGTACTTC
CDR3 protein: CASSLPPGGLIETQYF

clone size: NA
V gene: TRBV27
J gene: TRBJ2-2
D gene: NA
CDR3 DNA: TGTGCCAGCAGTTATCAGGACACCGGGGAGCTGTTTTTT
CDR3 protein: CASSYQDTGELFF

clone size: NA
V gene: TRBV5-1
J gene: TRBJ1-2
D gene: TRBD1
CDR3 DNA: TGCGCCAGCAGCTCTCAGGGGGTAGGATCATCTGGCTACACCTTC
CDR3 protein: CASSSQGVGSSGYTF

clone size: NA
V gene: TRBV2
J gene: TRBJ1-2
D gene: NA
CDR3 DNA: TGTGCCAGCAGCGAGGACACCGCTAACTATGGCTACACCTTC
CDR3 protein: CASSEDTANYGYTF

clone size: NA
V gene: TRBV15
J gene: TRBJ2-4
D gene: TRBD1
CDR3 DNA: TGTGCCACCAGCGGACCTGACAGGGTAGTTCTAGCCAAAAACAGTCAGTACTTC
CDR3 protein: CATSGPDRVVLAKNSQYF

clone size: NA
V gene: TRBV5-1
J gene: TRBJ2-3
D gene: TRBD2
CDR3 DNA: TGCGCCAGCAGCCGGGACTACACAGATACGCAGTATTTT
CDR3 protein: CASSRDYTDTQYF

clone size: NA
V gene: TRBV5-6
J gene: TRBJ2-2
D gene: TRBD1
CDR3 DNA: TGTGCCAGCAGCTTGGGGGACAGGGTAACCGGGGAGCTGTTTTTT
CDR3 protein: CASSLGDRVTGELFF

clone size: NA
V gene: TRBV2
J gene: TRBJ2-1
D gene: TRBD1
CDR3 DNA: TGTGCCAGCAGCCTCGACAGGGTCAAGTTCTTC
CDR3 protein: CASSLDRVKFF

clone size: NA
V gene: TRBV29-1
J gene: TRBJ2-3
D gene: NA
CDR3 DNA: TGCAGCGTTGAGGGGGCGATTTATACGCAGTATTTT
CDR3 protein: CSVEGAIYTQYF

clone size: NA
V gene: TRBV5-4
J gene: TRBJ2-7
D gene: TRBD1
CDR3 DNA: TGTGCCAGCAGCTCAATCGGGACAGGGTCCTACGAGCAGTACTTC
CDR3 protein: CASSSIGTGSYEQYF

clone size: NA
V gene: TRBV25-1
J gene: TRBJ2-7
D gene: NA
CDR3 DNA: TGTGCCAGCTTAGGGGTGGGTCTCTTCAACGAGCAGTACTTC
CDR3 protein: CASLGVGLFNEQYF

clone size: NA
V gene: TRBV6-6
J gene: TRBJ1-5
D gene: TRBD1
CDR3 DNA: TGTGCCAGCAGTTACTCGAGCGGACAGGGGGAGGGTCCCCAGCATTTT
CDR3 protein: CASSYSSGQGEGPQHF

clone size: NA
V gene: TRBV21-1
J gene: TRBJ1-5
D gene: NA
CDR3 DNA: TGTGCCAGCAGCATGCGGGCTCGGCCCCAGCATTTT
CDR3 protein: CASSMRARPQHF

clone size: NA
V gene: TRBV27
J gene: TRBJ2-5
D gene: TRBD1
CDR3 DNA: TGTGCCAGCAGCAAGCGGGACAGGGGAACGGAGACCCAGTACTTC
CDR3 protein: CASSKRDRGTETQYF

clone size: few
V gene: TRBV2
J gene: TRBJ1-4
D gene: NA
CDR3 DNA: TGTGCCAGCAGCGACACAACAGCGGTCTCCGAAAAACTGTTTTTT
CDR3 protein: CASSDTTAVSEKLFF

clone size: NA
V gene: TRBV4-1
J gene: TRBJ2-1
D gene: TRBD2
CDR3 DNA: TGCGCCAGCAGCCAAGATTCCGGACTAGCGTCCAATGAGCAGTTCTTC
CDR3 protein: CASSQDSGLASNEQFF

clone size: once
V gene: TRBV7-8
J gene: TRBJ1-2
D gene: TRBD1
CDR3 DNA: TGTGCCAGCAGCTCCATTAGACAGGGGGATGGCTACACCTTC
CDR3 protein: CASSSIRQGDGYTF

clone size: NA
V gene: TRBV5-1
J gene: TRBJ2-2
D gene: TRBD2
CDR3 DNA: TGCGCCAGCAGACCCCCCCTAGCGGGGGGTATCGGGGAGCTGTTTTTT
CDR3 protein: CASRPPLAGGIGELFF

clone size: NA
V gene: TRBV11-2
J gene: TRBJ1-2
D gene: NA
CDR3 DNA: TGTGCCAGCAGCTTACTTGGCGGACTCACAACTAACTATGGCTACACCTTC
CDR3 protein: CASSLLGGLTTNYGYTF

clone size: NA
V gene: TRBV11-2
J gene: TRBJ1-2
D gene: NA
CDR3 DNA: TGTGCCAGCAGCTTAGGAGGGAGAAACTATGGCTACACCTTC
CDR3 protein: CASSLGGRNYGYTF

clone size: few
V gene: TRBV27
J gene: TRBJ1-5
D gene: TRBD1
CDR3 DNA: TGTGCCAGCAGCCTAGAGACAGGGAGGCAGCCCCAGCATTTT
CDR3 protein: CASSLETGRQPQHF

clone size: NA
V gene: TRBV5-1
J gene: TRBJ1-2
D gene: TRBD1
CDR3 DNA: TGCGCCAGCAGCTTCGACGGACAGGGGGATGGCTACACCTTC
CDR3 protein: CASSFDGQGDGYTF

clone size: NA
V gene: TRBV9
J gene: TRBJ1-2
D gene: NA
CDR3 DNA: TGTGCCAGCAGCGTAGGGCCAGGCGTTTTGATAGATGGCTACACCTTC
CDR3 protein: CASSVGPGVLIDGYTF

clone size: NA
V gene: TRBV11-1
J gene: TRBJ2-7
D gene: NA
CDR3 DNA: TGTGCCAGCAGCTTAGTAGCGCAGGCCTACGAGCAGTACTTC
CDR3 protein: CASSLVAQAYEQYF